This is a list of T cell receptor beta chains from one sample in a study of T cell repertoires in cytomegalovirus infection. TCRdb analysed the reads with MiXCR anew, one entry per CDR3 protein. This table holds about 310,000 distinct CDR3 sequences, 25% found once. Antigen specificity for these receptors is unknown. The starting material was cultured PBMCs, obtained from culture after CMV antigen stimulation. All receptors derive from a human donor in good health (CMV status not recorded). Some clones in this sample may be carry-over from other donors' samples. CDR3s include the opening cysteine and the closing phenylalanine or tryptophan. Fields, in order: J gene, clone size, D gene, V gene, CDR3 DNA, CDR3 protein. The D gene is left open where the match is weak. Size values are once, few and many counts, or a class for expanded clones, and some rows have none.

TRBJ2-7 few - TRBV10-3 TGTGCCATCATGATGGAGGGATGGCCCCTATACTACGAGCAGTACTTC CAIMMEGWPLYYEQYF
TRBJ1-1 - - TRBV12-3/TRBV12-4 TGTGCCAGCAGTTTTCGTGTGGGTGTCAGAGCTTTCTTT CASSFRVGVRAFF
TRBJ2-7 many - TRBV7-2 TGTGCCAGCAGCCCAATGCAGGGACTGGTCGAGCAGTACTTC CASSPMQGLVEQYF
TRBJ1-3 - - TRBV6-6 TGTGCCAGCAGTATCTCTGGAAACACCATATATTTT CASSISGNTIYF
TRBJ2-1 - TRBD1 TRBV20-1 TGCAGTACTTATCGACAGGGTTCCTACAATGAGCAGTTCTTC CSTYRQGSYNEQFF
TRBJ2-3 few TRBD1 TRBV27 TGTGCCAGCAGTTCCGGGGACAGGGTCACAGATACGCAGTATTTT CASSSGDRVTDTQYF
TRBJ1-1 many - TRBV7-2 TGTGCCAGCAGCTACGGAAGGAACACTGAAGCTTTCTTT CASSYGRNTEAFF
TRBJ1-2 few - TRBV7-8 TGTGCCAGCAGCTTAGCGGTGGAGGGTGGTGGCTACACCTTC CASSLAVEGGGYTF
TRBJ1-2 - TRBD1 TRBV29-1 TGCAGCGTTGAAGTACAGGGGGGCTATGGCTACACCTTC CSVEVQGGYGYTF
TRBJ2-1 - - TRBV28 TGTGCCAGCAATATTGACAGTCCTTCCTACAATGAGCAGTTCTTC CASNIDSPSYNEQFF
TRBJ2-6 few - TRBV27 TGTGCCAGCAGTTTACTTCCCTCTGGGGCCAACGTCCTGACTTTC CASSLLPSGANVLTF
TRBJ2-1 - - TRBV28 TGTGCCAGCCCCCCGGCGGAACTAGCACTATCCAATGAGCAGTTCTTC CASPPAELALSNEQFF
TRBJ2-1 few - TRBV19 TGTGCCAGTAGTAACTACCCCCACAATGAGCAGTTCTTC CASSNYPHNEQFF
TRBJ1-1 few - TRBV19 TGTGCCAGTCTCTCAGTGGAACATACTGAAGCTTTCTTT CASLSVEHTEAFF
TRBJ1-2 few TRBD1 TRBV19 TGTGCCAGTAAATATGCGACAGGGACCATGGGGTTTAACTATGGCTACACCTTC CASKYATGTMGFNYGYTF
TRBJ2-4 - - TRBV27 TGTGCCAGCAGTGTCCAGGGGTTTAGGGACATTCAGTACTTC CASSVQGFRDIQYF
TRBJ2-7 few TRBD1 TRBV18 TGTGCCAGCTCACCAATAGGACAGGGCGGAAGCGAGCAGTACTTC CASSPIGQGGSEQYF
TRBJ2-1 few - TRBV7-2 TGTGCCAGCAGCTTACAATACAATGAGCAGTTCTTC CASSLQYNEQFF
TRBJ2-3 many - TRBV7-2 TGTGCCAGTGGGAGTCGAGATACGCAGTATTTT CASGSRDTQYF
TRBJ2-7 few - TRBV10-3 TGTGCCATCAGTGTGGGAACCGGGGCCTACGAGCAGTACTTC CAISVGTGAYEQYF
TRBJ2-2 - TRBD2 TRBV7-2 TGTGCCAGCAGCTGGGCGGGAGGAGGGACCGGGGAGCTGTTTTTT CASSWAGGGTGELFF
TRBJ2-3 few - TRBV4-1 TGCGCCAGCAGCCGGCATCCGGAAATTAGCACAGATACGCAGTATTTT CASSRHPEISTDTQYF
TRBJ2-3 few - TRBV2 TGTGCCAGCAGGGCCCTGGGGGAGGGCACAGATACGCAGTATTTT CASRALGEGTDTQYF
TRBJ2-1 few TRBD2 TRBV7-4 TGTGCCAGCAACACGGGGCGGGAGGGACGCGGTGAGCAGTTCTTC CASNTGREGRGEQFF
TRBJ2-3 many - TRBV7-2 TGTGCCAGCAGCTTAACAGGACAGCGAGGGACAGATACGCAGTATTTT CASSLTGQRGTDTQYF
TRBJ2-2 many TRBD2 TRBV11-2 TGTGCCAGCAGCGCTAGCGGGACGGACACCGGGGAGCTGTTTTTT CASSASGTDTGELFF
TRBJ2-7 many - TRBV7-2 TGTGCCAGCAGCCAGGACCTCGGGGAGCAGTACTTC CASSQDLGEQYF
TRBJ2-7 few TRBD1 TRBV27 TGTGCCAGCAGTTTAATTGGTGGGACAGGGCCTTACGAGCAGTACTTC CASSLIGGTGPYEQYF
TRBJ2-3 few TRBD2 TRBV9 TGTGCCAGCAGCCCCCCCGGGACTAGCGGGACAAATACGCAGTATTTT CASSPPGTSGTNTQYF
TRBJ2-1 - TRBD2 TRBV12-3/TRBV12-4 TGTGCCAGCAGCAAACGAGCGGGGGGTTACAATGAGCAGTTCTTC CASSKRAGGYNEQFF
TRBJ1-5 few - TRBV28 TGTGCCAGCAGGGTGAGGGGTCAGCCCCAGCATTTT CASRVRGQPQHF
TRBJ1-2 few - TRBV5-6 TGTGCCAGCAGCTTTTGGGGGTATGGCTACACCTTC CASSFWGYGYTF
TRBJ2-2 few - TRBV2 TGTGCCAGCAGTCCCATCCCACCCACCGGGGAGCTGTTTTTT CASSPIPPTGELFF
TRBJ1-2 once - TRBV27 TGTGCCAGCAGTTCAGTCCCCCTCGGGAGGTCCCTTGGCTACACCTTC CASSSVPLGRSLGYTF
TRBJ2-7 few - TRBV19 TGTGCCAGTAGTATCCGTGACAGTTACGAGCAGTACTTC CASSIRDSYEQYF
TRBJ1-6 few TRBD1 TRBV7-2 TGTGCCAGCAGGCGAAGGTACAGGGGAGTAGGATCACCCCTCCACTTT CASRRRYRGVGSPLHF
TRBJ1-4 - - TRBV4-3 TGCGCCAGCAGCCACAAAAGGGCGGTTGCAACTAATGAAAAACTGTTTTTT CASSHKRAVATNEKLFF
TRBJ2-1 - TRBD2 TRBV29-1 TGCAGCGTTTACCCGGGAGGGATCAATGAGCAGTTCTTC CSVYPGGINEQFF
TRBJ1-4 - - TRBV6-8 TGTGCCAGCAGTTACGGGGGGCAGAGTGAAAAACTGTTTTTT CASSYGGQSEKLFF
TRBJ2-7 few TRBD2 TRBV4-1 TGCGCCAGCAGCCAGGCGGGAGGGGCCTACGAGCAGTACTTC CASSQAGGAYEQYF
TRBJ1-2 few - TRBV28 TGTGCCAGCAGGCATTTTTGGGCCAACTATGGCTACACCTTC CASRHFWANYGYTF
TRBJ1-2 few - TRBV7-9 TGTGCCAGCAGCTTACTACAGGGCGGTCCGGAAGCGCGGGGCTACACCTTC CASSLLQGGPEARGYTF
TRBJ1-1 few - TRBV19 TGTGCCAGTAGTATCAAGGCTGACATGAACACTGAAGCTTTCTTT CASSIKADMNTEAFF
TRBJ2-5 - TRBD2 TRBV29-1 TGCAGCGTTGAACGGGGGGGAGAGACCCAGTACTTC CSVERGGETQYF
TRBJ2-7 many - TRBV7-8 TGTGCCAGCAGCCGGACGGGGGGCAGCCACGAGCAGTACTTC CASSRTGGSHEQYF
TRBJ2-1 many - TRBV7-8 TGTGCCAGCAGCTTACGGCGGGGATACAATGAGCAGTTCTTC CASSLRRGYNEQFF